This entry lists 30 T cell receptor beta chains sequenced from one sample in a study of blood T cell repertoires in COVID-19. Sequencing used immunoSEQ multiplex PCR; TCRdb keeps in-frame clones, though not all of them. The sample has approximately 120,000 clones, 75% to 90% seen once. Sequenced sample: peripheral blood. The receptors shown here come from a woman aged 55-69 years with acute or convalescent COVID-19.

The chain employs TRBV11-2 and TRBJ1-5, with D possibly matching TRBD1 (5 bases). The germline V gene has CDR1 SGHAT and CDR2 FQNNGV. Trimming took off 5 bases at V and 3 bases at J, with 14 bases between the two ends. The CDR3 length is 15 residues. This CDR3 reads CASSRGGTYNQPQHF. Written as DNA, the CDR3 is TGTGCCAGCAGCCGGGGGGGTACATACAATCAGCCCCAGCATTTT.

The chain links TRBV18 to TRBJ2-1; a possible D gene is TRBD1 (7 bases). This CDR3 comprises 15 residues. Trimming removed 3 bases from V and 6 bases from J, with 15 bases in between. The germline V gene encodes CDR1 KGHSH and CDR2 LQKENI. DNA of the CDR3: TGTGCCAGCTCACCTACCCAGGGGGGTTCCAATGAGCAGTTCTTC. Its protein is CASSPTQGGSNEQFF.

This rearrangement joins TRBV4-1 to TRBJ1-2; 7 nucleotides match TRBD1. CDR3 length: 13 amino acids. V was pared by 1 base and J by 7 bases, with 3 bases of the junction left unmatched. Germline assignment: CDR1 MGHRA and CDR2 YSYEKL. CDR3 DNA sequence: TGCGCCAGCAGCCAAGGTACAGGGGTTGGCTACACCTTC. It is translated as CASSQGTGVGYTF.

V usage is TRBV23-1 and J usage is TRBJ2-2; perhaps TRBD2 as D (6 bases). TRBV23-1 is filed as an ORF, its function uncertain. The V gene lost 0 bases and the J gene lost 4 bases, with 27 bases spanning the gap. This CDR3 spans 21 amino acids. The CDR3 region is CASSQSDVGDCYQPATGELFF. The CDR3 bases are TGCGCCAGCAGTCAATCCGATGTTGGGGACTGCTACCAGCCGGCCACCGGGGAGCTGTTTTTT.

This clone turned up a few times. The V gene is TRBV3-1 (or the pseudogene TRBV3-2), the J gene TRBJ1-1, with 9 bases matching TRBD1. Germline CDR1 is LGHDT and CDR2 is YNNKEL (reference sequence). The CDR3 loop spans 17 amino acids. Losses at the gene ends were 0 bases for V and 6 bases for J; bases not matched to a gene: 11. CDR3 sequence reads: CASSQDRFRTGVAEAFF. In nucleotides, the CDR3 is TGTGCCAGCAGCCAAGATCGATTTAGGACAGGGGTCGCTGAAGCTTTCTTT.

The J gene is TRBJ2-5, the V gene TRBV15; TRBD1 agrees at 11 bases. There are 17 residues in the CDR3. CDR1 and CDR2 from the germline V gene are LNHNV and YYDKDF (reference sequence). V dropped 0 bases and J dropped 5; count of bases not matched to a gene: 8. CDR3 residues: CATSRDLGTGGVETQYF. CDR3 nucleotides: TGTGCCACCAGCAGAGATCTCGGGACAGGGGGGGTGGAGACCCAGTACTTC.

CDR3 coding DNA: TGTGCCACCAGTGATTCCCGACAGGGAGGGCTGTTTTTT. It specifies CATSDSRQGGLFF. The J gene is TRBJ2-2, the V gene TRBV24-1; maybe TRBD1 (7 bases). Germline values: CDR1 KGHDR, CDR2 SFDVKD. The CDR3 has 13 amino acids. V dropped 2 bases and J dropped 13 bases, with 13 bases sitting between them.

The rearrangement links TRBV5-1 to TRBJ1-2; TRBD1 might be the D (5 bases). Germline lookup yields CDR1 SGHRS and CDR2 YFSETQ. The CDR3 is 13 residues long. V lost 2 bases to trimming and J lost 7 bases, with 12 bases between them. CDR3 bases: TGCGCCAGCAGCTTTGACAGTTCGGGTGGCTACACCTTC. Translating gives CASSFDSSGGYTF.

This chain links TRBV27 with TRBJ2-1, with TRBD1 matching 8 bases. This CDR3 is 14 amino acids long. Looked up from germline, CDR1 is MNHEY and CDR2 is SMNVEV (reference sequence). Germline trimming cut 2 bases from V and 9 bases from J; bases unmatched to any gene: 6. The CDR3 region has the DNA TGTGCCAGCAGTTTAGGACAGGGACTCTCTGAGCAGTTCTTC. This translates into CASSLGQGLSEQFF.

The chain links TRBV18 to TRBJ2-3; TRBD1 matches at 7 bases. This CDR3 comprises 16 residues. Germline-derived CDR1 and CDR2 are KGHSH and LQKENI. V dropped 4 bases and J dropped 6; count of bases not matched to a gene: 13. The CDR3, as DNA: TGTGCCAGCTCACGAGACAGGGCCAGCGTTGGGGATACGCAGTATTTT. Translated: CASSRDRASVGDTQYF.

This clone appeared a single time. The chain has TRBV12-3 or TRBV12-4 and TRBJ1-2; the D gene is possibly TRBD1 (5 bases). The CDR3 is 11 residues long. The germline V and J ends were trimmed by 6 bases and 8 bases, with 10 bases remaining between them. In nucleotides, the CDR3 is TGTGCCAGCAGGCAAGGACACGGCTACACCTTC. Residues: CASRQGHGYTF.

This clone was seen once. The chain recombines TRBV29-1 with TRBJ2-1; 11 nucleotides agree with TRBD2. J gave up 3 bases and V 3 bases, and 10 bases lay outside the gene matches. CDR3 length: 17 residues. CDR1 is SQVTM, CDR2 ANQGSEA, per germline. The CDR3 bases are TGCAGCGTTGAGTCTAGCGGGAGGATGGCGAGCTACAATGAGCAGTTCTTC. Amino acids: CSVESSGRMASYNEQFF.

The CDR3 coding sequence is TGCGCCAGCAGCCGGACAGGGAGAATTGCAACTAATGAAAAACTGTTTTTT. It specifies CASSRTGRIATNEKLFF. The V gene is TRBV5-1, the J gene TRBJ1-4; TRBD1 matches at 8 bases. The trim removed 4 bases at V and 0 bases at J, leaving 8 bases unmatched. This CDR3 has 17 amino acids. Looked up from germline, CDR1 is SGHRS and CDR2 is YFSETQ.

V is TRBV6-5 and J is TRBJ2-1, with 10 nucleotides matching TRBD2. This CDR3 has 14 amino acids. CDR1 is MNHEY, CDR2 SVGAGI, per germline. V was clipped by 6 bases and J by 6 bases; unmatched bases: 5. CDR3 sequence: CASRSLAGGNEQFF. The CDR3 DNA reads TGTGCCAGCAGGTCATTAGCGGGAGGCAATGAGCAGTTCTTC.

The rearrangement uses TRBV5-1 and TRBJ2-1; no reliable D call. CDR3 size: 12 residues. Per germline, CDR1 SGHRS and CDR2 YFSETQ. The V end lost 4 bases, the J end lost 9 bases, and 11 bases lay between the germline ends. The CDR3 is CASSLTVAEQFF. The CDR3 nucleotides read TGCGCCAGCAGCCTCACGGTAGCTGAGCAGTTCTTC.

The table lists this clone with a few counts. The rearrangement joins TRBV28 to TRBJ1-1; D gene unclear. The CDR3 has 12 residues. Germline assignment: CDR1 MDHEN and CDR2 SYDVKM. The CDR3, as DNA: TGTACCGCAGGAGGGATGGACACTGAAGCTTTCTTT. Its translation is CTAGGMDTEAFF. The full variable domain, completed using reference TRBV28 and TRBJ1-1, is DVKVTQSSRYLVKRTGEKVFLECVQDMDHENMFWYRQDPGLGLRLIYFSYDVKMKEKGDIPEGYSVSREKKERFSLILESASTNQTSMYLCTAGGMDTEAFFGQGTRLTVV.

The CDR3 loop reads CASSQTGGGGQPQHF. In DNA, the CDR3 is TGTGCCAGCAGCCAAACAGGGGGCGGCGGTCAGCCCCAGCATTTT. This sequence joins TRBV7-9 and TRBJ1-5, with 9 nucleotides matching TRBD1. CDR3 length: 15 amino acids. The ends lost 5 bases at V and 6 bases at J; junction bases unmatched: 8. Germline V CDR1 and CDR2: SEHNR, FQNEAQ (reference sequence).

The chain combines TRBV11-3 with TRBJ1-5; D call uncertain. V lost 3 bases to trimming and J lost 1 base, with 4 bases between them. Germline V gene data show CDR1 as SGHNT and CDR2 as YENEEA. This CDR3 contains 13 residues. CDR3 loop: CASSLSSNQPQHF. For the CDR3, the DNA is TGTGCCAGCAGCTTGTCGAGCAATCAGCCCCAGCATTTT.

The J gene is TRBJ2-5, the V gene TRBV7-9, with D unclear. This CDR3 is 13 amino acids long. Trimming took off 5 bases at V and 7 bases at J, with 14 bases between the two ends. Germline CDR1 reads SEHNR; CDR2 reads FQNEAQ (reference sequence). The CDR3 DNA follows: TGTGCCAGCAGCCTTAGAAGCCCGGGGACCCAGTACTTC. Its protein is CASSLRSPGTQYF.

To note about this clone: A junction boundary mismatches the germline segment, possibly from a read error. The chain couples TRBV7-7 to TRBJ2-5; D gene uncertain. The CDR3 consists of 13 residues. The germline CDR1 and CDR2 sequences are SSHAT and FNYEAQ (reference sequence). CDR3: CASSFASQETQYF. The CDR3 coding sequence is TGTGCTAGCAGCTTTGCCAGCCAAGAGACCCAGTACTTC.

The rearrangement uses TRBV3-1 (or the pseudogene TRBV3-2) and TRBJ1-4; TRBD1 matches 9 bases. After removal of 5 bases from V and 11 bases from J, the junction contained 6 bases not matched to a gene. Germline V gene lookup returns CDR1 LGHDT and CDR2 YNNKEL (reference sequence). This CDR3 region has 13 residues. CDR3 in amino acids: CASSSLQGAKLFF. DNA of the CDR3: TGTGCCAGCAGCTCACTACAGGGGGCGAAACTGTTTTTT.

V usage is TRBV4-1 and J usage is TRBJ1-2; D not certain. This CDR3 is 18 amino acids long. Trimming pared 0 bases from V and 2 bases from J, leaving 19 bases between. The germline CDR1 and CDR2 sequences are MGHRA and YSYEKL. For the CDR3, the DNA is TGCGCCAGCAGCCAAGATGCTTTCGGCACAGCTACCAACTATGGCTACACCTTC. Its translation: CASSQDAFGTATNYGYTF.

The CDR3 reads CASSIMSASNQPQHF. As DNA, the CDR3 is TGTGCCAGTAGTATAATGAGCGCTAGCAATCAGCCCCAGCATTTT. V gene TRBV19 combines with J gene TRBJ1-5; D not certain. V gave up 2 bases and J gave up 0 bases, with 8 bases separating them. CDR3 length: 15 residues. Germline CDR1 LNHDA, CDR2 SQIVND (reference sequence).

The chain recombines TRBV7-3 with TRBJ2-3; maybe TRBD2 (6 bases). CDR3 length: 13 residues. The V gene's germline CDR1 is SGHTA and CDR2 FQGTGA. Between the trimmed V and J ends, which lost 5 bases and 3 bases, there was a span of 9 bases. The CDR3 bases are TGTGCCAGCAGCCCGGGAGTTACAGATACGCAGTATTTT. This translates into CASSPGVTDTQYF. The whole variable domain, filled in from reference TRBV7-3 and TRBJ2-3, reads GAGVSQTPSNKVTEKGKYVELRCDPISGHTALYWYRQSLGQGPEFLIYFQGTGAADDSGLPNDRFFAVRPEGSVSTLKIQRTERGDSAVYLCASSPGVTDTQYFGPGTRLTVL.

The V call is TRBV19, the J call TRBJ1-1; D uncertain. This CDR3 has 12 amino acids. Trimming stripped 8 bases from V and 2 bases from J, with 9 bases between. CDR1 and CDR2 from the germline V gene are LNHDA and SQIVND (reference sequence). The CDR3 nucleotides are TGTGCCAGTCGCGGGCTCAACACTGAAGCTTTCTTT. It codes for CASRGLNTEAFF. Full variable domain (outside the CDR3, taken from reference TRBV19 and TRBJ1-1): DGGITQSPKYLFRKEGQNVTLSCEQNLNHDAMYWYRQDPGQGLRLIYYSQIVNDFQKGDIAEGYSVSREKKESFPLTVTSAQKNPTAFYLCASRGLNTEAFFGQGTRLTVV.

This clone was seen just once. The chain links TRBV18 to TRBJ2-7, with D perhaps TRBD1 (5 bases). V shed 3 bases and J shed 7 bases, with 16 bases lying between them. The CDR3 has 14 residues. CDR1 and CDR2 from the germline V gene are KGHSH and LQKENI. The CDR3 loop is CASSPLQGMSEQYF. CDR3 coding DNA: TGTGCCAGCTCACCTCTGCAGGGTATGAGTGAGCAGTACTTC.

This chain connects TRBV7-9 to TRBJ1-1; 10 nucleotides line up with TRBD1. CDR1 and CDR2 (germline): SEHNR, FQNEAQ (reference sequence). The CDR3 contains 15 residues. The trim removed 4 bases at V and 4 bases at J, leaving 6 bases unmatched. The DNA for the CDR3 is TGTGCCAGCAGCTCCCGACAGGGGGCAGGCACTGAAGCTTTCTTT. Translation: CASSSRQGAGTEAFF. Full variable domain (remainder filled in from reference TRBV7-9 and TRBJ1-1): DTGVSQNPRHKITKRGQNVTFRCDPISEHNRLYWYRQTLGQGPEFLTYFQNEAQLEKSRLLSDRFSAERPKGSFSTLEIQRTEQGDSAMYLCASSSRQGAGTEAFFGQGTRLTVV.

The chain recombines TRBV3-1 (or the pseudogene TRBV3-2) with TRBJ1-2; the D gene is possibly TRBD1 (6 bases). This CDR3 spans 12 amino acids. Trimming took off 4 bases at V and 4 bases at J, with 7 bases between the two ends. Per germline, CDR1 LGHDT and CDR2 YNNKEL (reference sequence). The CDR3 bases are TGTGCCAGCAGCCCGGACAGCTATGGCTACACCTTC. It codes for CASSPDSYGYTF.

This CDR3 is CASSPKGQSGLFF. The DNA of the CDR3 is TGTGCCAGCTCACCAAAAGGCCAGAGCGGCCTGTTTTTT. This chain connects TRBV18 to TRBJ1-4; no reliable D call. Germline V CDR1 and CDR2: KGHSH, LQKENI. This CDR3 is 13 amino acids long. V lost 2 bases and J 14 bases, leaving 15 bases between the germline ends.

This sequence joins TRBV5-6 and TRBJ1-1; D might be TRBD1 (5 bases). V lost 6 bases and J 0 bases, leaving 9 bases between the germline ends. CDR3 length: 13 residues. Germline CDR1 reads SGHDT; CDR2 reads YYEEEE. DNA for the CDR3: TGTGCCAGCACCCGGGGGATGAACACTGAAGCTTTCTTT. This translates into CASTRGMNTEAFF.